These T cell receptor beta chains were read from a single sample in a study of somatic mutations in cytotoxic T cells in rheumatoid arthritis. Sequencing used immunoSEQ multiplex PCR; TCRdb keeps in-frame clones, though not all of them. The sample has 6,000 to 9,500 clones, about 80% seen once. Specimen: CD8+ T cells sorted from blood. These receptors came from an adult with rheumatoid arthritis. Each CDR3 is given with its conserved first and last residue. Each record gives: V gene, D gene, clone size, J gene, CDR3 protein, CDR3 DNA. A D gene is named only where the DNA matches it firmly. Expanded clones are given a class, and other clones once, few, many or no size at all.

V gene: TRBV18; D gene: NA; clone size: NA; J gene: TRBJ2-1; CDR3 protein: CASSPPYTRNEQFF; CDR3 DNA: TGTGCCAGCTCACCACCGTATACGAGGAATGAGCAGTTCTTC
V gene: TRBV5-4; D gene: NA; clone size: NA; J gene: TRBJ2-2; CDR3 protein: CASTSPGRGPNTGELFF; CDR3 DNA: TGTGCCAGCACATCCCCTGGGCGGGGGCCGAACACCGGGGAGCTGTTTTTT
V gene: TRBV2; D gene: NA; clone size: NA; J gene: TRBJ2-7; CDR3 protein: CASSEWGAGTISYEQYF; CDR3 DNA: TGTGCCAGCAGTGAATGGGGGGCCGGGACGATCAGCTACGAGCAGTACTTC
V gene: TRBV9; D gene: NA; clone size: NA; J gene: TRBJ2-7; CDR3 protein: CASSPKTSSYEQYF; CDR3 DNA: TGTGCCAGCAGCCCCAAGACTAGCTCCTACGAGCAGTACTTC
V gene: TRBV5-1; D gene: TRBD2; clone size: NA; J gene: TRBJ2-5; CDR3 protein: CASRASGQETQYF; CDR3 DNA: TGCGCCAGCAGGGCTAGCGGCCAAGAGACCCAGTACTTC
V gene: TRBV23-1; D gene: NA; clone size: NA; J gene: TRBJ2-5; CDR3 protein: CASRRDPKYQETQYF; CDR3 DNA: TGCGCCAGCAGGCGGGACCCTAAGTACCAAGAGACCCAGTACTTC
V gene: TRBV9; D gene: NA; clone size: few; J gene: TRBJ1-1; CDR3 protein: CASGSLGTEAFF; CDR3 DNA: TGTGCCAGCGGATCTTTAGGCACTGAAGCTTTCTTT
V gene: TRBV10-3; D gene: TRBD2; clone size: NA; J gene: TRBJ2-2; CDR3 protein: CAIRPGLAGPNTGELFF; CDR3 DNA: TGTGCCATCAGACCGGGACTAGCGGGGCCGAACACCGGGGAGCTGTTTTTT
V gene: TRBV6-5; D gene: NA; clone size: NA; J gene: TRBJ1-1; CDR3 protein: CASSSGSMNTEAFF; CDR3 DNA: TGTGCCAGCAGTTCGGGGTCCATGAACACTGAAGCTTTCTTT
V gene: TRBV7-2; D gene: TRBD1; clone size: NA; J gene: TRBJ2-7; CDR3 protein: CASSLVGQGYEQYF; CDR3 DNA: TGTGCCAGCAGCTTAGTGGGACAGGGATACGAGCAGTACTTC
V gene: TRBV7-3; D gene: NA; clone size: NA; J gene: TRBJ2-5; CDR3 protein: CASSSSATQETQYF; CDR3 DNA: TGTGCCAGCAGCTCTAGCGCAACCCAAGAGACCCAGTACTTC
V gene: TRBV4-1; D gene: NA; clone size: NA; J gene: TRBJ2-7; CDR3 protein: CASSRLPSYEQYF; CDR3 DNA: TGCGCCAGCAGCCGCCTACCCTCCTACGAGCAGTACTTC
V gene: TRBV6-4; D gene: NA; clone size: NA; J gene: TRBJ2-1; CDR3 protein: CASSESDRSEQFF; CDR3 DNA: TGTGCCAGCAGTGAATCGGACAGATCTGAGCAGTTCTTC
V gene: TRBV29-1; D gene: NA; clone size: NA; J gene: TRBJ2-1; CDR3 protein: CSVADSVNEQFF; CDR3 DNA: TGCAGCGTTGCTGACAGCGTCAATGAGCAGTTCTTC
V gene: TRBV5-5; D gene: NA; clone size: NA; J gene: TRBJ2-1; CDR3 protein: CASINQGPEQFF; CDR3 DNA: TGTGCCAGCATCAACCAGGGGCCGGAGCAGTTCTTC
V gene: TRBV9; D gene: NA; clone size: NA; J gene: TRBJ1-4; CDR3 protein: CASSLSGNPNEKLFF; CDR3 DNA: TGTGCCAGCAGCCTTTCAGGGAACCCTAATGAAAAACTGTTTTTT
V gene: TRBV15; D gene: NA; clone size: NA; J gene: TRBJ2-1; CDR3 protein: CATSVILGGYNEQFF; CDR3 DNA: TGTGCCACCAGCGTGATCCTAGGAGGGTACAATGAGCAGTTCTTC
V gene: TRBV4-1; D gene: NA; clone size: few; J gene: TRBJ2-1; CDR3 protein: CASSQEGRMDEQFF; CDR3 DNA: TGCGCCAGCAGCCAAGAGGGCCGCATGGATGAGCAGTTCTTC
V gene: TRBV7-9; D gene: NA; clone size: NA; J gene: TRBJ1-5; CDR3 protein: CASRFPIWEINQPQHF; CDR3 DNA: TGTGCCAGCAGATTTCCCATTTGGGAAATCAATCAGCCCCAGCATTTT
V gene: TRBV4-1; D gene: NA; clone size: NA; J gene: TRBJ1-1; CDR3 protein: CASSQDKSGIGTTEAFF; CDR3 DNA: TGCGCCAGCAGCCAAGATAAGTCAGGGATAGGGACCACTGAAGCTTTCTTT
V gene: TRBV5-5; D gene: NA; clone size: NA; J gene: TRBJ2-3; CDR3 protein: CASSLEATDTQYF; CDR3 DNA: TGTGCCAGCAGCTTGGAGGCCACAGATACGCAGTATTTT
V gene: TRBV4-3; D gene: NA; clone size: NA; J gene: TRBJ2-7; CDR3 protein: CASSQDRAVLYEQYF; CDR3 DNA: TGCGCCAGCAGCCAAGATCGGGCAGTTCTCTACGAGCAGTACTTC
V gene: TRBV30; D gene: NA; clone size: few; J gene: TRBJ1-1; CDR3 protein: CAWSVLNTEAFF; CDR3 DNA: TGTGCCTGGAGTGTCCTGAACACTGAAGCTTTCTTT
V gene: TRBV11-2; D gene: NA; clone size: NA; J gene: TRBJ2-7; CDR3 protein: CASSLSLGYEQYF; CDR3 DNA: TGTGCCAGCAGCCTATCGCTAGGGTACGAGCAGTACTTC
V gene: TRBV7-9; D gene: NA; clone size: NA; J gene: TRBJ2-7; CDR3 protein: CASSGGLAVYEQYF; CDR3 DNA: TGTGCCAGCAGCGGGGGGCTAGCGGTTTACGAGCAGTACTTC
V gene: TRBV2; D gene: NA; clone size: NA; J gene: TRBJ2-7; CDR3 protein: CASRHRAGSYYEQYF; CDR3 DNA: TGTGCCAGCAGACACAGGGCTGGGAGTTATTACGAGCAGTACTTC
V gene: TRBV7-9; D gene: NA; clone size: NA; J gene: TRBJ2-3; CDR3 protein: CASSLGAGFTDTQYF; CDR3 DNA: TGTGCCAGCAGCTTAGGCGCGGGTTTTACAGATACGCAGTATTTT
V gene: TRBV18; D gene: TRBD1; clone size: NA; J gene: TRBJ1-2; CDR3 protein: CASHPGLWGQGHGYTF; CDR3 DNA: TGTGCCAGCCACCCCGGGCTGTGGGGACAGGGGCATGGCTACACCTTC
V gene: TRBV5-6; D gene: TRBD1; clone size: NA; J gene: TRBJ2-7; CDR3 protein: CASSLPGQGVYEQYF; CDR3 DNA: TGTGCCAGCAGCTTGCCGGGACAGGGGGTTTACGAGCAGTACTTC
V gene: TRBV9; D gene: NA; clone size: few; J gene: TRBJ2-7; CDR3 protein: CASSTSSGEQYF; CDR3 DNA: TGTGCCAGCAGCACGTCTAGTGGCGAGCAGTACTTC
V gene: TRBV18; D gene: NA; clone size: NA; J gene: TRBJ2-6; CDR3 protein: CASSQSAAELSGANVLTF; CDR3 DNA: TGTGCCAGCTCCCAATCAGCAGCGGAGCTCTCTGGGGCCAACGTCCTGACTTTC
V gene: TRBV15; D gene: NA; clone size: NA; J gene: TRBJ2-5; CDR3 protein: CATSRATQLETQYF; CDR3 DNA: TGTGCCACCAGCAGAGCTACCCAGTTAGAGACCCAGTACTTC
V gene: TRBV27; D gene: NA; clone size: NA; J gene: TRBJ2-3; CDR3 protein: CASSFLGRATDTQYF; CDR3 DNA: TGTGCCAGCAGTTTCCTCGGGCGGGCGACAGATACGCAGTATTTT
V gene: TRBV4-1; D gene: NA; clone size: few; J gene: TRBJ2-7; CDR3 protein: CASSHGPGRGYEQYF; CDR3 DNA: TGCGCCAGCAGCCACGGACCGGGCAGAGGATACGAGCAGTACTTC
V gene: TRBV7-2; D gene: NA; clone size: NA; J gene: TRBJ1-1; CDR3 protein: CASSFIADRLNTEAFF; CDR3 DNA: TGTGCCAGCAGCTTTATCGCGGACAGACTGAACACTGAAGCTTTCTTT
V gene: TRBV7-9; D gene: NA; clone size: NA; J gene: TRBJ1-2; CDR3 protein: CASSLAGSEDYGYTF; CDR3 DNA: TGTGCCAGCAGCTTAGCTGGCTCGGAGGACTATGGCTACACCTTC
V gene: TRBV4-1; D gene: NA; clone size: NA; J gene: TRBJ1-2; CDR3 protein: CASSHRGMADGYTF; CDR3 DNA: TGCGCCAGCAGCCACCGGGGGATGGCAGATGGCTACACCTTC
V gene: TRBV4-1; D gene: NA; clone size: NA; J gene: TRBJ1-2; CDR3 protein: CASGQTGLCGYTF; CDR3 DNA: TGCGCCAGCGGTCAAACAGGGTTGTGTGGCTACACCTTC
V gene: TRBV5-6; D gene: TRBD2; clone size: NA; J gene: TRBJ2-1; CDR3 protein: CASSLVWGLANNEQFF; CDR3 DNA: TGTGCCAGCAGCTTGGTATGGGGACTAGCGAACAATGAGCAGTTCTTC
V gene: TRBV6-1; D gene: NA; clone size: NA; J gene: TRBJ1-1; CDR3 protein: CASSPQGYGTEAFF; CDR3 DNA: TGTGCCAGCAGTCCACAGGGCTATGGAACTGAAGCTTTCTTT
V gene: TRBV28; D gene: NA; clone size: NA; J gene: TRBJ2-5; CDR3 protein: CASSSRPATETQYF; CDR3 DNA: TGTGCCAGCAGTTCTCGGCCCGCAACAGAGACCCAGTACTTC
V gene: TRBV2; D gene: NA; clone size: NA; J gene: TRBJ2-5; CDR3 protein: CASSPWGYQETQYF; CDR3 DNA: TGTGCCAGCAGTCCTTGGGGGTACCAAGAGACCCAGTACTTC
V gene: TRBV12-5; D gene: NA; clone size: few; J gene: TRBJ2-7; CDR3 protein: CASGSGYEQYF; CDR3 DNA: TGTGCTAGTGGTTCGGGCTACGAGCAGTACTTC
V gene: TRBV29-1; D gene: NA; clone size: NA; J gene: TRBJ2-3; CDR3 protein: CSLDSGDTQYF; CDR3 DNA: TGCAGCCTCGACTCCGGGGATACGCAGTATTTT
V gene: TRBV6-5; D gene: NA; clone size: NA; J gene: TRBJ1-1; CDR3 protein: CASSYGGNTEAFF; CDR3 DNA: TGTGCCAGCAGTTACGGAGGGAACACTGAAGCTTTCTTT
V gene: TRBV29-1; D gene: TRBD1; clone size: NA; J gene: TRBJ2-7; CDR3 protein: CSVFSDRAEGIPYF; CDR3 DNA: TGCAGCGTTTTTTCCGACAGGGCCGAGGGTATTCCGTACTTC
V gene: TRBV6-5; D gene: NA; clone size: few; J gene: TRBJ2-2; CDR3 protein: CASSYYDSGGELFF; CDR3 DNA: TGTGCCAGCAGTTACTATGATTCTGGCGGGGAGCTGTTTTTT
V gene: TRBV4-2; D gene: NA; clone size: NA; J gene: TRBJ2-5; CDR3 protein: CASSQPGSKETQYF; CDR3 DNA: TGTGCCAGCAGCCAACCCGGGAGTAAAGAGACCCAGTACTTC
V gene: TRBV6-1; D gene: TRBD2; clone size: NA; J gene: TRBJ2-2; CDR3 protein: CASSELAGGSSSGELFF; CDR3 DNA: TGTGCCAGCAGTGAACTAGCGGGAGGTAGTAGTTCCGGGGAGCTGTTTTTT
V gene: TRBV7-3; D gene: NA; clone size: NA; J gene: TRBJ2-2; CDR3 protein: CASSPGGGRTGELFF; CDR3 DNA: TGTGCCAGCAGCCCCGGAGGAGGAAGGACCGGGGAGCTGTTTTTT
V gene: TRBV28; D gene: TRBD1; clone size: NA; J gene: TRBJ1-2; CDR3 protein: CASSSQIIRTGNYGYTF; CDR3 DNA: TGTGCCAGCAGTTCCCAAATTATTCGGACAGGGAACTATGGCTACACCTTC
V gene: TRBV5-5; D gene: NA; clone size: NA; J gene: TRBJ2-1; CDR3 protein: CASSLVPDYNEQFF; CDR3 DNA: TGTGCCAGCAGCTTGGTGCCAGACTACAATGAGCAGTTCTTC
V gene: TRBV27; D gene: NA; clone size: once; J gene: TRBJ2-5; CDR3 protein: CASSRVVQETQYF; CDR3 DNA: TGTGCCAGCAGCAGGGTGGTGCAAGAGACCCAGTACTTC
V gene: TRBV6-1; D gene: NA; clone size: NA; J gene: TRBJ2-5; CDR3 protein: CASGGQRDFSETQYF; CDR3 DNA: TGTGCCAGCGGAGGGCAGAGAGATTTTTCTGAGACCCAGTACTTC
V gene: TRBV7-8; D gene: NA; clone size: NA; J gene: TRBJ1-1; CDR3 protein: CASSLNAVQNTEAFF; CDR3 DNA: TGTGCCAGCAGCTTAAATGCGGTCCAGAACACTGAAGCTTTCTTT
V gene: TRBV19; D gene: TRBD2; clone size: NA; J gene: TRBJ2-1; CDR3 protein: CASSIAAGAYNEQFF; CDR3 DNA: TGTGCCAGTAGTATAGCAGCGGGAGCCTACAATGAGCAGTTCTTC
V gene: TRBV7-9; D gene: TRBD2; clone size: NA; J gene: TRBJ2-1; CDR3 protein: CASSLETSGGEQFF; CDR3 DNA: TGTGCCAGCAGCTTAGAGACTAGCGGAGGGGAGCAGTTCTTC